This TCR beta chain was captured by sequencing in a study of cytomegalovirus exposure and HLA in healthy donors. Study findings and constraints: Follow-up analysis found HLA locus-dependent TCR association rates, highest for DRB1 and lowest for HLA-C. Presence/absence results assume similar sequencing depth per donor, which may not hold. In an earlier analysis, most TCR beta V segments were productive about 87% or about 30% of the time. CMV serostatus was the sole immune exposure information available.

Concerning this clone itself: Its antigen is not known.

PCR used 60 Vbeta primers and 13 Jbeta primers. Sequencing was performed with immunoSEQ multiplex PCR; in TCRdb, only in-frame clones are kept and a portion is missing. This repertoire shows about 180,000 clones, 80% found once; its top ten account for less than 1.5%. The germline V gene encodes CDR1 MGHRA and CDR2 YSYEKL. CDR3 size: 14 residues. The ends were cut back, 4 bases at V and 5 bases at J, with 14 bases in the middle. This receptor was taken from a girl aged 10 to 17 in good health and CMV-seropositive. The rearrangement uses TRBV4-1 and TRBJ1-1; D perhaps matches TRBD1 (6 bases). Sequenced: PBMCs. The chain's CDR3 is CASSRTGSETEAFF. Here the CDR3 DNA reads TGCGCCAGCAGCCGCACAGGGTCCGAGACTGAAGCTTTCTTT.